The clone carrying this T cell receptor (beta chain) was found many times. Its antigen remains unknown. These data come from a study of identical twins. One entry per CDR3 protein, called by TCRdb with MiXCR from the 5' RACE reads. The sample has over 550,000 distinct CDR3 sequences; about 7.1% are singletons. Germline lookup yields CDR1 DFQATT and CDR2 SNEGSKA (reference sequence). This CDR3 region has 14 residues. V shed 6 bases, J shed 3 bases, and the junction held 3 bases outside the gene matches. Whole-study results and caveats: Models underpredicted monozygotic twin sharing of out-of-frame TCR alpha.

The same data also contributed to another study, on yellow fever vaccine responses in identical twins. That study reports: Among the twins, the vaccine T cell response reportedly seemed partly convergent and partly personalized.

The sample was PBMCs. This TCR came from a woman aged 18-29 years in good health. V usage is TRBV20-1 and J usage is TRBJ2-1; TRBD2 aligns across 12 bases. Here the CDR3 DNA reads TGCAGTGCACCGGGACTAGCGGGCTACAATGAGCAGTTCTTC. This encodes CSAPGLAGYNEQFF.